This T cell receptor (beta chain) was identified in a study of shared clonotypes between healthy human individuals. Study outcomes and limitations: On the whole, naive subsets had larger estimated richness than memory subsets had. Collection of samples was limited to blood; tissue repertoires likely differ.

Under the authors' procedure: Junction-only sequences without quality scores were provided by ImmunoSEQ, so filtering was different. TCRdb keeps only in-frame clones here, not all; method: immunoSEQ multiplex PCR. From that table come the V and J calls and clone size; the DNA was used to work out D and trimming. This table holds around 2.1 million clones, approximately 94% found once. The ends were cut back, 8 bases at V and 2 bases at J, with 18 bases in the middle. CDR1 and CDR2 (germline): SNHLY, FYNNEI. CDR3 length: 15 residues. The naive CD8 population came from CD45RO-negative cells selected for CCR7, without terminally differentiated effector memory CD45RA+ cells. The study enrolled healthy HIV-negative adults without recent acute infections or vaccinations as donors. Remarks on this clone: Its cognate antigen is unknown.

The TCR sequence derives from a man aged 18 to 30 in good health. Some clones in this sample may be carry-over from other donors' samples. This chain connects TRBV2 to TRBJ2-5; D is uncertain. The sequenced material came from naive CD8+ T cells from PBMCs. The CDR3 sequence: CASRDQRNGQETQYF. The CDR3 DNA follows: TGTGCCAGCCGAGATCAAAGGAACGGGCAAGAGACCCAGTACTTC.